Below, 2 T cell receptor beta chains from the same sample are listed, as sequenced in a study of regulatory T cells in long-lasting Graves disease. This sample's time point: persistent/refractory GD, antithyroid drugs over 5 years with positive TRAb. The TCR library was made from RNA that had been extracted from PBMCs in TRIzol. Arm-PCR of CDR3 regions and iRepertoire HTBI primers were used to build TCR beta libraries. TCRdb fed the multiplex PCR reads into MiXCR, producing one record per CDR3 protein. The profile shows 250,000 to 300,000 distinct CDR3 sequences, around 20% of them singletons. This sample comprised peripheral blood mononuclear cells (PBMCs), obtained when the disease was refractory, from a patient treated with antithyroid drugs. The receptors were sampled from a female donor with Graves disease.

CDR3 amino acids: CASHQNFQETQYF. CDR3 DNA sequence: TGTGCCTCACACCAGAATTTTCAAGAGACCCAGTACTTC. The chain uses TRBV30 and TRBJ2-5; D ambiguous. This CDR3 is built from 13 residues. Germline-derived CDR1 and CDR2 are GTSNPN and SVGIG (reference sequence). Between the trimmed V and J ends, which lost 7 bases and 2 bases, there was a span of 14 bases.

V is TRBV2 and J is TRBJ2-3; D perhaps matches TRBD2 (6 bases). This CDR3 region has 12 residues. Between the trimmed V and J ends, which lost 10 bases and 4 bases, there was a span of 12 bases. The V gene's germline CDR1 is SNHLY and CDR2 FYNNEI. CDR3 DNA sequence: TGTGCCATAGCGGAAGTGGCAGATACGCAGTATTTT. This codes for CAIAEVADTQYF.